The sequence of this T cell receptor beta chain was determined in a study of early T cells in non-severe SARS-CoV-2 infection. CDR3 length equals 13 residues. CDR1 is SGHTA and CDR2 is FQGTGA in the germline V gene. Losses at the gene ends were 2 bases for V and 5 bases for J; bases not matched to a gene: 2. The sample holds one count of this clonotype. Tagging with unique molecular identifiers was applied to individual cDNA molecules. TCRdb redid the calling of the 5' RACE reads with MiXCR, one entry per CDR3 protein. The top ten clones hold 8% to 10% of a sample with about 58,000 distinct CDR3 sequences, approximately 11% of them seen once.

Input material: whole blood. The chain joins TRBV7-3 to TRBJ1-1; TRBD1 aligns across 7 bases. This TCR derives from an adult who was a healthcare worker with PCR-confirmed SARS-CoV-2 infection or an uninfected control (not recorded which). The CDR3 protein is CASSLATGTEAFF. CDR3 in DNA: TGTGCCAGCAGCTTAGCGACAGGGACTGAAGCTTTCTTT.